The text below deals with one TCR beta chain. This clonotype was seen ten or more times. This clone's antigen is unknown. The input lacks base qualities; no much larger clone sits a single base away. The library was prepared using PCR. TCRdb shows the sequencer as Illumina HiSeq 2500. To reduce PCR and sequencing biases, unique molecular identifiers were incorporated into the TCR beta cDNA libraries. Per 1 to 10 million input T cells, approximately 500,000 cDNA molecules were obtained, such that each molecule approximated one T cell. Patient libraries were prepared and sequenced with the same protocol used for the earlier healthy control dataset. Within a given batch, samples were prepared together, multiplexed and sequenced on the same HiSeq lane. For the original study's pipeline: Raw barcoded reads were processed with MIGEC, discarding single-read molecular identifier groups before consensus assembly and CDR3 extraction. Clonotype tables were post-analysed with VDJtools, and diversity was normalized by down-sampling all datasets to the smallest sample size. To correct batch-related cross-sample contamination, repertoire overlap clustering matched CDR3 amino acid sequences but not nucleotide sequences. Clones were called with MiXCR by TCRdb after fastp trimmed the public reads at Q25, and only in-frame beta chains were retained. Here each entry gathers all rows of one CDR3 protein and keeps the most common genes and DNA. In this record, the V and J calls reflect TCRdb's handling and not the investigators' own analysis. The sample table holds over 700,000 distinct CDR3 sequences, of which 25% to 30% were seen once. The ten largest clones capture approximately 0.55% of the sample.

This entry comes from a study of post-analysis software for immune sequencing data (dated by TCRdb to about 2015). General notes on the study: The recorded disease courses included relapsing-remitting, secondary progressive and progressive-relapsing multiple sclerosis, and some patients had no subtype annotation. A subset of samples was prepared in parallel using single-end sample barcoding, then pooled and co-amplified after Illumina adapter ligation. The multiple sclerosis patient repertoires were compared with under 13 previously published healthy control repertoires from donors aged roughly 6 to 27 years. Study-level results and caveats: Strong co-clustering of samples prepared in the same batch was shown by direct clustering with F measure, prompting a batch-effect correction. Patients showed significantly higher frequencies than controls for about 5 TRBV segments, among them TRBV5-6, TRBV5-1 and TRBV20-1. The control group was slightly older than the multiple sclerosis patient group. Normalized Chao1 diversity was significantly lower in multiple sclerosis patients than controls, suggesting substantial peripheral T-cell clonal expansion.

To demonstrate the VDJtools post-analysis software, the study profiled TCR beta repertoires from the peripheral blood of about a dozen young patients with multiple sclerosis. The multiple sclerosis patients were children and adolescents between roughly 6 and 16 years of age. From a lookup of the germline V gene, CDR1 and CDR2 are SQVTM and ANQGSEA. Cut back by 7 bases and 5 bases, the V and J ends lie 14 bases apart. Spanning cysteine to phenylalanine, the CDR3 consists of 12 amino acids. The only DNA kept is the CDR3, 36 bases in frame from the first base. The source of this sequence is a girl under 18 with multiple sclerosis. The rearrangement joined TRBV29-1 to TRBJ1-1; a weak D assignment points to TRBD1 (6 bases agree). The sample taken for sequencing was blood. The DNA sequence reads TGCAGCGGGGGACATGGGGCTACTGAAGCTTTCTTT. Translated, it gives CSGGHGATEAFF.